This T cell receptor (beta chain) was retrieved from a study of T cell changes during pregnancy in multiple sclerosis. With 4 bases clipped from V and 2 bases from J, the junction kept 5 bases outside the gene matches. The CDR3 has 14 residues. Germline values: CDR1 SGHRS, CDR2 YFSETQ. Profiling relied on immunoSEQ multiplex PCR, and the TCRdb table lists in-frame clones only, not all of them. This sample has 40,000 to 45,000 clones, with approximately 94% found just once. The rearrangement links TRBV5-1 to TRBJ1-2; 7 bases match TRBD1. The clonotype comes from a female donor with multiple sclerosis, enrolled in a pregnancy study. This material consisted of peripheral blood, taken in the third trimester of pregnancy. The CDR3 nucleotides read TGCGCCAGCAGCCAAGGGGGCTTGAACTATGGCTACACCTTC. The encoded protein is CASSQGGLNYGYTF.